Below are 21 T cell receptor beta chains sequenced from a single sample in a study of blood T cell repertoires in COVID-19. Only in-frame clones appear in the TCRdb table, and some are missing; sequencing was by immunoSEQ multiplex PCR. This sample has around 210,000 clones, with around three quarters found just once. The sequencing input was peripheral blood. Source of these receptors: a woman aged 70 to 79 with acute or convalescent COVID-19.

J is TRBJ2-7 and V is TRBV7-9; 8 positions match TRBD1. Germline-derived CDR1 and CDR2 are SEHNR and FQNEAQ (reference sequence). With V trimmed by 4 bases and J by 1 base, 3 bases remained unmatched. The CDR3 totals 14 residues. CDR3 coding DNA: TGTGCCAGCAGCTCCGACAGGGGATCCTACGAGCAGTACTTC. It translates to CASSSDRGSYEQYF.

This chain connects TRBV24-1 to TRBJ1-2; 8 bases line up with TRBD1. V trimming: 2 bases; J trimming: 5 bases; junction bases outside the gene matches: 3. Per germline, CDR1 KGHDR and CDR2 SFDVKD. The CDR3 has 14 residues. The CDR3 nucleotides are TGTGCCACCAGTGATTGGACAGGGCGATATGGCTACACCTTC. Translated, it gives CATSDWTGRYGYTF.

This chain links TRBV19 with TRBJ2-7, with 7 bases fitting TRBD1. The junction had 5 bases not matched to a gene; V was cut back by 6 bases and J by 6 bases. Germline loops: CDR1 LNHDA, CDR2 SQIVND (reference sequence). The CDR3 contains 12 residues. DNA for the CDR3: TGTGCCAGTAGCCCGACAGGGACCGAGCAGTACTTC. Residues: CASSPTGTEQYF.

The V call is TRBV7-8, the J call TRBJ2-3; D gene uncertain. V gave up 5 bases and J gave up 6 bases, with 9 bases separating them. The V gene's germline CDR1 is SGHVS and CDR2 FQNEAQ. There are 12 residues in the CDR3. The DNA of the CDR3 is TGTGCCAGCAGCCTCTTGTTGGATACGCAGTATTTT. Protein product: CASSLLLDTQYF.

This CDR3 is CASSQGQGDEKLFF. The CDR3 DNA reads as TGTGCCAGCAGCCAGGGCCAGGGTGATGAAAAACTGTTTTTT. The chain joins TRBV3-1 (or the pseudogene TRBV3-2) to TRBJ1-4; the D gene is possibly TRBD1 (5 bases). This CDR3 has 14 residues. V was trimmed by 3 bases and J by 6 bases, leaving 11 bases between them. From germline, CDR1 is LGHDT and CDR2 YNNKEL (reference sequence).

The chain links TRBV3-1 (or the pseudogene TRBV3-2) to TRBJ1-3, with a possible D match to TRBD1 (5 bases). Per the germline V gene, CDR1 is LGHDT and CDR2 is YNNKEL (reference sequence). CDR3 length: 16 amino acids. Trimming pared 4 bases from V and 0 bases from J, leaving 13 bases between. The CDR3 nucleotides are TGTGCCAGCAGCCCCCAACAGGCCTCCTCTGGAAACACCATATATTTT. Translating gives CASSPQQASSGNTIYF.

This chain uses TRBV24-1 with TRBJ1-2, with 7 positions matching TRBD1. This CDR3 has 14 residues. Germline V gives CDR1 KGHDR, CDR2 SFDVKD. The junction had 3 bases not matched to a gene; V was cut back by 4 bases and J by 2 bases. This CDR3 reads CATSDGTVNYGYTF. In nucleotides, the CDR3 is TGTGCCACCAGTGACGGGACAGTGAACTATGGCTACACCTTC.

The genes are TRBV28 and TRBJ2-1; weak D call: TRBD2 (5 bases). CDR1 is MDHEN, CDR2 SYDVKM, per germline. V was clipped by 8 bases and J by 0 bases, with 14 bases between them. CDR3 length: 15 residues. This CDR3 reads CASRQRRSSYNEQFF. Written as DNA, the CDR3 is TGTGCCAGCCGCCAGCGGAGGAGCTCCTACAATGAGCAGTTCTTC.

The rearrangement links TRBV7-2 to TRBJ1-1; D gene unclear. CDR1 SGHTA and CDR2 FQGNSA come from the germline V gene. The V end was cut by 4 bases, the J end by 0 bases, with 9 bases between. The CDR3 runs to 14 residues. Here the CDR3 reads CASSSGSLNTEAFF. CDR3 bases: TGTGCCAGCAGCTCCGGGAGTTTGAACACTGAAGCTTTCTTT.

The chain has TRBV5-1 and TRBJ2-7; 10 nucleotides agree with TRBD1. Germline trimming cut 4 bases from V and 4 bases from J; bases unmatched to any gene: 5. From germline, CDR1 is SGHRS and CDR2 YFSETQ. The CDR3 runs to 14 residues. This CDR3 is CASSAGTGEYEQYF. CDR3 coding DNA: TGCGCCAGCAGCGCCGGGACAGGGGAGTACGAGCAGTACTTC.

The J gene is TRBJ2-7, the V gene TRBV28; D perhaps matches TRBD2 (7 bases). Germline CDR1 reads MDHEN; CDR2 reads SYDVKM. Trimming stripped 3 bases from V and 0 bases from J, with 15 bases between. CDR3 length equals 16 residues. The CDR3 nucleotides are TGTGCCAGCAGTTTCTCGGGGGGCGATAGCTCCTACGAGCAGTACTTC. Translation gives CASSFSGGDSSYEQYF. Full variable domain (rest looked up from reference TRBV28 and TRBJ2-7): DVKVTQSSRYLVKRTGEKVFLECVQDMDHENMFWYRQDPGLGLRLIYFSYDVKMKEKGDIPEGYSVSREKKERFSLILESASTNQTSMYLCASSFSGGDSSYEQYFGPGTRLTVT.

This clone showed up just a few times. The chain carries TRBV2 and TRBJ1-1; no definite D call. The CDR3 loop spans 13 amino acids. V lost 8 bases and J lost 3, with 13 bases in between. Germline V lookup: CDR1 SNHLY, CDR2 FYNNEI. The CDR3 region is CASGPGGYTEAFF. The DNA of the CDR3 is TGTGCCAGCGGTCCGGGAGGGTACACTGAAGCTTTCTTT.

The gene calls are TRBV24-1 and TRBJ2-1, with a tentative D call TRBD1 (5 bases). CDR3 length: 12 residues. V dropped 1 base and J dropped 9 bases, with 6 bases sitting between them. CDR1 and CDR2 from the germline V gene are KGHDR and SFDVKD. The CDR3 region has the DNA TGTGCCACCAGTGATTTTGGGGCTGAGCAGTTCTTC. This gives the protein CATSDFGAEQFF.

This rearrangement joins TRBV27 to TRBJ2-7; D is uncertain. Germline V gene sequence: CDR1 MNHEY, CDR2 SMNVEV (reference sequence). The CDR3 totals 13 residues. Trimming removed 5 bases at V and 2 bases at J, with 10 bases between. As DNA, the CDR3 is TGTGCCAGCAGTCAAAGACAAGCCTACGAGCAGTACTTC. Translated: CASSQRQAYEQYF.

The V call is TRBV5-4, the J call TRBJ2-3, with TRBD2 as a possible D gene (5 bases). Germline CDR1 SGHNT, CDR2 YYREEE (reference sequence). The CDR3 runs to 15 residues. Trimming removed 0 bases at V and 1 base at J, with 9 bases between. CDR3 coding DNA: TGTGCCAGCAGCTTGGGGGAGACCCGCACAGATACGCAGTATTTT. It codes for CASSLGETRTDTQYF. Complete variable domain (other parts from reference TRBV5-4 and TRBJ2-3): ETGVTQSPTHLIKTRGQQVTLRCSSQSGHNTVSWYQQALGQGPQFIFQYYREEENGRGNFPPRFSGLQFPNYSSELNVNALELDDSALYLCASSLGETRTDTQYFGPGTRLTVL.

This chain uses TRBV2 with TRBJ2-2; D is uncertain. This CDR3 comprises 16 residues. Trimming pared 6 bases from V and 2 bases from J, leaving 16 bases between. Germline assignment: CDR1 SNHLY and CDR2 FYNNEI. For the CDR3, the DNA is TGTGCCAGCAGCGAACTGAGACTGAAAAACACCGGGGAGCTGTTTTTT. Translation: CASSELRLKNTGELFF.

V and J are TRBV7-2 and TRBJ1-1; D possibly corresponds to TRBD1 (5 bases). CDR3 length: 13 residues. V shed 1 base and J shed 6 bases, with 9 bases lying between them. Germline V gene lookup returns CDR1 SGHTA and CDR2 FQGNSA. CDR3 nucleotide sequence: TGTGCCAGCAGCTTAGTTGCAGGGCCTGAAGCTTTCTTT. Protein product: CASSLVAGPEAFF.

The chain recombines TRBV7-8 with TRBJ2-1, with 11 nucleotides matching TRBD2. The CDR3 spans 15 residues. V dropped 6 bases and J dropped 4; count of bases not matched to a gene: 5. Germline V gives CDR1 SGHVS, CDR2 FQNEAQ. The CDR3 loop reads CASSSGTSGYNEQFF. CDR3 nucleotides: TGTGCCAGCAGTTCCGGGACTAGCGGTTACAATGAGCAGTTCTTC.

The CDR3 loop reads CASSLEGILGGNTEAFF. CDR3 bases: TGCGCCAGCAGCTTGGAGGGGATACTGGGTGGGAACACTGAAGCTTTCTTT. The chain has TRBV5-1 and TRBJ1-1; tentative D call: TRBD1 (5 bases). Germline CDR1 reads SGHRS; CDR2 reads YFSETQ. This CDR3 contains 17 residues. With 0 bases removed from V and 1 base from J, the gap between germline ends came to 16 bases.

The chain recombines TRBV27 with TRBJ2-7; weak D call: TRBD2 (6 bases). The CDR3 loop spans 16 amino acids. Between the trimmed V and J ends, which lost 6 bases and 3 bases, there was a span of 21 bases. The germline CDR1 and CDR2 sequences are MNHEY and SMNVEV (reference sequence). CDR3 coding DNA: TGTGCCAGCAGCCTAAGGCCCAGGGAGGAGGGCTACGAGCAGTACTTC. Its protein is CASSLRPREEGYEQYF.

Here the CDR3 reads CATSDLPGGSYNEQFF. CDR3 DNA sequence: TGTGCCACCAGTGATTTGCCAGGGGGCTCCTACAATGAGCAGTTCTTC. The rearrangement joins TRBV24-1 to TRBJ2-1, with 7 bases matching TRBD1. The trim removed 0 bases at V and 0 bases at J, leaving 1 base unmatched. The germline V gene has CDR1 KGHDR and CDR2 SFDVKD. This CDR3 contains 16 residues.